A single sample gave rise to the 25 T cell receptor beta chains below, sequenced in a study of CD8 T cells in Susac syndrome. After extraction with the RNeasy kit, roughly 0.5 to 1 ug of the RNA was reverse transcribed using random hexamers. TCRdb analysed the immunoSEQ multiplex PCR reads with MiXCR anew, one entry per CDR3 protein. Among fewer than 100,000 distinct CDR3 sequences listed, 91% were seen once. The sample consisted of CD8+ T cells from PBMCs. These receptor sequences come from a human donor with multiple sclerosis.

DNA for the CDR3: TGTGCCAGCAGCTGGGGGACGGAGAATGAAAAACTGTTTTTT. Protein product: CASSWGTENEKLFF. The V and J genes are TRBV7-2 and TRBJ1-4, with D perhaps matching TRBD1 (5 bases). The germline CDR1 and CDR2 sequences are SGHTA and FQGNSA. There are 14 residues in the CDR3. Trimming stripped 4 bases from V and 5 bases from J, with 11 bases between.

V gene TRBV20-1 combines with J gene TRBJ2-5, with D uncertain. CDR3 size: 10 residues. Trimming left V 3 bases short and J 4 bases short, with 3 bases between. Germline CDR1 is DFQATT and CDR2 is SNEGSKA (reference sequence). CDR3 coding DNA: TGCAGTGCTAGGCGAGAGACCCAGTACTTC. The encoded protein is CSARRETQYF.

This clonotype was seen once. The V and J genes are TRBV27 and TRBJ2-7; 8 positions match TRBD2. The CDR3 consists of 15 residues. Germline lookup yields CDR1 MNHEY and CDR2 SMNVEV (reference sequence). V shed 3 bases, J shed 2 bases, and the junction held 6 bases outside the gene matches. As DNA, the CDR3 is TGTGCCAGCAGTTTGCGGGGGGCCTTGACCTACGAGCAGTACTTC. Amino acids: CASSLRGALTYEQYF.

The chain carries TRBV3-1 and TRBJ1-6; no firm D call. The CDR3 extends over 15 amino acids. V was clipped by 0 bases and J by 5 bases, with 8 bases between them. From germline, CDR1 is LGHDT and CDR2 YNNKEL (reference sequence). The CDR3 reads CASSQERHNNSPLHF. Written as DNA, the CDR3 is TGTGCCAGCAGCCAAGAGCGGCATAATAATTCACCCCTCCACTTT.

The chain employs TRBV27 and TRBJ2-1; weak D call: TRBD2 (7 bases). Germline V CDR1 and CDR2: MNHEY, SMNVEV (reference sequence). The ends were cut back, 3 bases at V and 5 bases at J, with 11 bases in the middle. This CDR3 region has 14 residues. The CDR3 DNA reads TGTGCCAGCAGTTTTCCCGGGGGGCACAATGAGCAGTTCTTC. Protein product: CASSFPGGHNEQFF.

The V call is TRBV5-1, the J call TRBJ2-5; D not resolved. The CDR3 contains 14 residues. Germline CDR1 SGHRS, CDR2 YFSETQ. With 4 bases removed from V and 1 base from J, the gap between germline ends came to 11 bases. CDR3 residues: CASSNSGAQETQYF. The CDR3 DNA reads TGCGCCAGCAGCAATAGTGGTGCCCAAGAGACCCAGTACTTC.

This chain uses TRBV19 with TRBJ2-1; 10 positions match TRBD2. The CDR3 has 15 residues. The J segment lost 4 bases and the V segment lost 4 bases, leaving 4 bases of the junction unmatched. Germline V CDR1 and CDR2: LNHDA, SQIVND (reference sequence). The CDR3 is CASSRLAGEYNEQFF. CDR3 nucleotides: TGTGCCAGTAGTAGGCTAGCGGGAGAGTACAATGAGCAGTTCTTC.

This rearrangement joins TRBV9 to TRBJ2-1, with D perhaps TRBD1 or TRBD2 (6 bases each). Deletions cut 3 bases from V and 3 bases from J, with 16 bases between. Germline V gene lookup returns CDR1 SGDLS and CDR2 YYNGEE. The CDR3 is 16 residues long. The CDR3 sequence is CASSARGLASYNEQFF. The CDR3 bases are TGTGCCAGCAGCGCCCGGGGGCTAGCGAGCTACAATGAGCAGTTCTTC.

The chain couples TRBV30 to TRBJ2-7; 7 bases are shared with TRBD1. The CDR3 contains 12 residues. The V and J ends lost 3 bases and 9 bases, in that order; junction bases with no gene match: 8. Germline-derived CDR1 and CDR2 are GTSNPN and SVGIG (reference sequence). The CDR3 DNA reads as TGTGCCTGGAGGCCGGGACAGACGTTGCAGTACTTC. This translates into CAWRPGQTLQYF.

This clonotype has only one observation. The chain's CDR3 is CASSPTGGTGELFF. The CDR3, as DNA: TGTGCCAGCAGCCCGACAGGGGGGACCGGGGAGCTGTTTTTT. V gene TRBV3-1 combines with J gene TRBJ2-2; 9 bases agree with TRBD1. The germline V gene has CDR1 LGHDT and CDR2 YNNKEL (reference sequence). The CDR3 covers 14 residues. J gave up 5 bases and V 4 bases, and 2 bases lay outside the gene matches.

The rearrangement uses TRBV5-1 and TRBJ2-3; 7 bases are a match to TRBD2. CDR1 is SGHRS and CDR2 is YFSETQ in the germline V gene. There are 17 residues in the CDR3. V trimming: 4 bases; J trimming: 0 bases; junction bases outside the gene matches: 11. The CDR3, as DNA: TGCGCCAGCAGCCCCCAAAGCGGGGTAACTAGCACAGATACGCAGTATTTT. Its protein product is CASSPQSGVTSTDTQYF.

The rearrangement uses TRBV27 and TRBJ2-5; TRBD2 matches 7 bases. The CDR3 contains 15 residues. The trim removed 2 bases at V and 2 bases at J, leaving 5 bases unmatched. Germline CDR1 and CDR2: MNHEY and SMNVEV (reference sequence). CDR3 in amino acids: CASSLEGGQQETQYF. In nucleotides, the CDR3 is TGTGCCAGCAGTTTAGAGGGAGGGCAGCAAGAGACCCAGTACTTC.

V usage is TRBV12-3 or TRBV12-4 and J usage is TRBJ2-2, with D unclear. CDR3 length equals 11 residues. V dropped 7 bases and J dropped 10 bases, with 10 bases sitting between them. CDR3 in amino acids: CASTRGPELFF. DNA for the CDR3: TGTGCCAGCACCCGTGGGCCGGAGCTGTTTTTT.

The chain's CDR3 is CASSQTKAGGTDTQYF. The CDR3 DNA follows: TGTGCCAGCAGCCAAACAAAGGCGGGAGGTACAGATACGCAGTATTTT. This chain links TRBV4-2 with TRBJ2-3; 8 positions match TRBD2. The CDR3 loop spans 16 amino acids. Looked up from germline, CDR1 is LGHNA and CDR2 is YNFKEQ. The trim removed 2 bases at V and 3 bases at J, leaving 7 bases unmatched.

The chain is built from TRBV4-1 and TRBJ2-5, with 7 bases aligning to TRBD2. V trimming: 4 bases; J trimming: 1 base; junction bases outside the gene matches: 9. Germline V lookup: CDR1 MGHRA, CDR2 YSYEKL. The CDR3 runs 16 residues. The CDR3 spells CASSRKGGSIQETQYF. In DNA, the CDR3 is TGCGCCAGCAGCCGAAAGGGCGGGAGCATCCAAGAGACCCAGTACTTC.

The chain carries TRBV5-1 and TRBJ2-7; 8 positions agree with TRBD2. Germline V gives CDR1 SGHRS, CDR2 YFSETQ. V was clipped by 6 bases and J by 6 bases; unmatched bases: 11. The CDR3 spans 14 residues. The CDR3 DNA sequence: TGCGCCAGCACCCTTAGCGGGATTATGACCGAGCAGTACTTC. It codes for CASTLSGIMTEQYF.

The chain recombines TRBV7-8 with TRBJ2-2; 7 nucleotides agree with TRBD2. The germline V gene has CDR1 SGHVS and CDR2 FQNEAQ. The length of the CDR3 is 16 residues. The ends lost 2 bases at V and 3 bases at J; junction bases unmatched: 6. DNA of the CDR3: TGTGCCAGCAGCTTAATAGGACTAGGTGACACCGGGGAGCTGTTTTTT. Protein product: CASSLIGLGDTGELFF.

The gene calls are TRBV27 and TRBJ2-2, with 9 bases lining up with TRBD2. The CDR3 totals 15 residues. V lost 3 bases to trimming and J lost 7 bases; unmatched junction nucleotides: 6. The germline V gene has CDR1 MNHEY and CDR2 SMNVEV (reference sequence). The CDR3 loop is CASSLRGGPGGELFF. The CDR3 DNA is TGTGCCAGCAGTTTGCGGGGGGGCCCTGGCGGGGAGCTGTTTTTT.

This clonotype appeared a single time. The chain couples TRBV27 to TRBJ2-7, with TRBD1 identical over 7 bases. Germline V CDR1 and CDR2: MNHEY, SMNVEV (reference sequence). V gave up 5 bases and J gave up 3 bases; unmatched junction bases: 7. The CDR3 loop spans 14 amino acids. The CDR3 region has the DNA TGTGCCAGCAGTCACAGGGGAGAGGGCTACGAGCAGTACTTC. Residues: CASSHRGEGYEQYF.

The CDR3 region has the DNA TGCGCCAGCTCGGAGGGTCCAGATACGCAGTATTTT. Protein product: CASSEGPDTQYF. J is TRBJ2-3 and V is TRBV4-1, with a possible D match to TRBD2 (6 bases). This CDR3 region has 12 residues. V was pared by 8 bases and J by 4 bases, with 10 bases between. Germline V gene lookup returns CDR1 MGHRA and CDR2 YSYEKL.

Here the CDR3 DNA reads TGTGCCAGCAGTACAGTCAGGGGAGATGAGCAGTTCTTC. Protein: CASSTVRGDEQFF. The chain carries TRBV6-2 or TRBV6-3 and TRBJ2-1; TRBD1 might be the D (6 bases). CDR1 and CDR2 (germline): MNHEY, SVGEGT. CDR3 length equals 13 residues. Trimming cost V 5 bases and J 8 bases, with 13 bases left between them.

The chain is built from TRBV6-2 or TRBV6-3 and TRBJ2-1; 10 nucleotides match TRBD2. CDR1 and CDR2 from the germline V gene are MNHEY and SVGEGT. This CDR3 spans 17 amino acids. The trim removed 6 bases at V and 4 bases at J, leaving 12 bases unmatched. The CDR3 loop is CASRPLTGTSVYNEQFF. The CDR3 region has the DNA TGTGCCAGCAGGCCCTTAACCGGGACTAGCGTATACAATGAGCAGTTCTTC.

The V call is TRBV28, the J call TRBJ2-7; 7 bases fit TRBD1. The J segment lost 0 bases and the V segment lost 7 bases, leaving 9 bases of the junction unmatched. There are 15 residues in the CDR3. The germline CDR1 and CDR2 sequences are MDHEN and SYDVKM. CDR3 nucleotide sequence: TGTGCCAGCATCATGACAGGGTCACCCTCCTACGAGCAGTACTTC. Amino acids: CASIMTGSPSYEQYF.

The J gene is TRBJ2-1, the V gene TRBV12-5; 7 positions agree with TRBD1. CDR3 size: 15 residues. V lost 4 bases and J lost 8; bases outside the gene matches: 11. The germline CDR1 and CDR2 sequences are LGHNT and FRNRAP. CDR3 region: CASGSSMGQRDEQFF. In DNA, the CDR3 is TGTGCTAGTGGTTCCTCGATGGGACAGCGCGATGAGCAGTTCTTC. Using reference TRBV12-5 and TRBJ2-1 for the parts outside the CDR3, the full variable domain is DARVTQTPRHKVTEMGQEVTMRCQPILGHNTVFWYRQTMMQGLELLAYFRNRAPLDDSGMPKDRFSAEMPDATLATLKIQPSEPRDSAVYFCASGSSMGQRDEQFFGPGTRLTVL.

V gene TRBV20-1 combines with J gene TRBJ1-2, with 9 nucleotides matching TRBD1. Losses at the gene ends were 5 bases for V and 7 bases for J; bases not matched to a gene: 17. The CDR3 consists of 16 residues. Germline V gives CDR1 DFQATT, CDR2 SNEGSKA (reference sequence). The CDR3 spells CSAVEWSDRGWGGYTF. The CDR3 DNA follows: TGCAGTGCTGTAGAGTGGTCTGACAGGGGGTGGGGTGGCTACACCTTC.